This T cell receptor beta chain was documented in a study of cytomegalovirus exposure and HLA in healthy donors. Looking at the study overall: In an early release, HLA-typed donors contributed about 79 million unique TCR sequences.

Study-level points and caveats: V segments that were indistinguishable, TRBV6-2 and TRBV6-3 among them, were omitted from analysis. Later analysis found that TCR beta chains associated with HLA were more clonally expanded than other, equally common chains. The study labeled 180 or so TCR beta chains cytomegalovirus-associated.

This clone was recorded a few times. Its antigen remains unknown. Germline CDR1 reads SEHNR; CDR2 reads FQNEAQ (reference sequence). The CDR3 has 16 residues. The V segment lost 4 bases and the J segment 5 bases; nucleotides outside the gene matches: 7. Primers for the PCR totalled 60 Vbeta and 13 Jbeta. Clones were read by immunoSEQ multiplex PCR, and TCRdb kept only the in-frame ones, dropping some. The sample gives 90,000 to 110,000 clones, 10% to 15% of which show up once; about a sixth is in the top ten. This TCR came from a man in his forties in good health and CMV-seropositive. V and J are TRBV7-9 and TRBJ2-7, with 14 bases identical to TRBD2. Sequenced input: PBMCs. The CDR3 is CASSSSGTSGSHEQYF. Written as DNA, the CDR3 is TGTGCCAGCAGCTCCTCCGGGACTAGCGGGAGCCACGAGCAGTACTTC.